This T cell receptor (beta chain) is from a study of T cells in localized non-small cell lung cancer. Study outcomes and limitations: In uninvolved adjacent lung, T cell clonality reached its highest value, exceeding tumor.

Germline CDR1 reads LGHNA; CDR2 reads YNFKEQ. CDR3 size: 17 residues. Deletions cut 3 bases from V and 0 bases from J, with 15 bases between. As to this clone: Its antigen is undetermined.

Only in-frame clones appear in the TCRdb table, and some are missing; sequencing was by immunoSEQ multiplex PCR. Among about 75,000 clones, around 84% were seen once, and the ten largest hold nearly 9.5%. This sample comprised peripheral blood, obtained before any cancer treatment. The chain has TRBV4-2 and TRBJ2-1, with D possibly TRBD1 on 6 matching bases. The TCR originated in a female donor at least 60 years old with stage I lung adenocarcinoma. In DNA, the CDR3 is TGTGCCAGCAGCCACCCCAGGGGCCGGAGCTCCTACAATGAGCAGTTCTTC. Translating it yields CASSHPRGRSSYNEQFF.